This TCR beta chain came from a study of blood T cell repertoires in COVID-19. Across the study: The United States, Italy and Spain were the sources of the acute and convalescent COVID-19 samples. T cells, B-cell-depleted T cells, or PBMCs supplied cDNA or gDNA.

The ends were cut back, 5 bases at V and 6 bases at J, with 14 bases in the middle. Germline CDR1 and CDR2: SGHTA and FQGTGA. This CDR3 region has 13 residues. Study processing details: Reference gene primer amplification gave nucleated cell count estimates. The data were produced by immunoSEQ multiplex PCR, yet TCRdb's version contains in-frame clones alone and is incomplete. Clone size and V and J calls were adopted from that table, with D and trimming inferred from the DNA. The sample has some 70,000 clones, over 70% seen once; the top ten hold approximately 12%. The sample taken for sequencing was peripheral blood. The TCR comes from a human donor in a cohort sampled during active COVID-19. The rearrangement uses TRBV7-3 and TRBJ2-7, with unresolved D. CDR3 sequence: CASSPRTGSEQYF. CDR3 nucleotides: TGTGCCAGCAGCCCCAGAACCGGGTCCGAGCAGTACTTC.